The source of this T cell receptor beta chain is a study of blood T cells in healthy people across ages. The CDR3 length is 14 residues. V dropped 5 bases and J dropped 8; count of bases not matched to a gene: 9. In germline, CDR1 is MGHDK, CDR2 SYGVNS. A second about 7 to 12 cycle PCR used barcoded and J-beta primers. TCRdb re-analysed the 5' RACE reads in MiXCR, keeping a single row per CDR3 protein. Of 1.5 million or so distinct CDR3 sequences listed, less than 45% were seen once; the top ten hold around 4%. The sample consisted of blood. The clonotype was recovered from a young woman in good health. The chain uses TRBV25-1 and TRBJ1-2; 9 bases fit TRBD1. CDR3 sequence: CASSLTGTGQGYTF. For the CDR3, the DNA is TGTGCCAGCAGTTTAACCGGGACAGGGCAAGGCTACACCTTC.